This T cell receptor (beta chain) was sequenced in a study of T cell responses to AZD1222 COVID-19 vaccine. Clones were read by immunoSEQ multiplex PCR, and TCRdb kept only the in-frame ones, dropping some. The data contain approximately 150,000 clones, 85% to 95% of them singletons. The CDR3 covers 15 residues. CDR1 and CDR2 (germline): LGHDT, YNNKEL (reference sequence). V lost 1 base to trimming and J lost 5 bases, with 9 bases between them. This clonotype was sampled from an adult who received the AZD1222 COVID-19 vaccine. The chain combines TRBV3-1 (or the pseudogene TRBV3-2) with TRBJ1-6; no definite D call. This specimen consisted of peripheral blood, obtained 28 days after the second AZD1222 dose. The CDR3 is CASSQGWVNNSPLHF. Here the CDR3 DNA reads TGTGCCAGCAGCCAAGGTTGGGTGAATAATTCACCCCTCCACTTT.